This TCR beta chain was identified in a study of cytomegalovirus exposure and HLA in healthy donors. Across the study: The study placed over 65% of its 398 genotyped donors in the Caucasian-associated ancestry cluster.

Researchers ran the PCR with 60 Vbeta and 13 Jbeta primers. TCRdb's table, derived via immunoSEQ multiplex PCR, lists solely in-frame clones and lacks some. The sample consists of some 130,000 clones, roughly 75% of them appearing once. Healthy individuals who donated bone marrow served as the donors. The CDR3 length is 19 residues. In germline, CDR1 is SGHRS, CDR2 YFSETQ. V gave up 4 bases and J gave up 7 bases; unmatched junction bases: 15. This TCR was sampled from a man younger than 45 in good health. This sequence joins TRBV5-1 and TRBJ2-2; 14 bases map to TRBD2. Sequencing used PBMCs. The CDR3 reads CASSQPPTSGRAMVGELFF. The CDR3, as DNA: TGCGCCAGCAGCCAACCTCCGACTAGCGGGAGGGCCATGGTCGGGGAGCTGTTTTTT.